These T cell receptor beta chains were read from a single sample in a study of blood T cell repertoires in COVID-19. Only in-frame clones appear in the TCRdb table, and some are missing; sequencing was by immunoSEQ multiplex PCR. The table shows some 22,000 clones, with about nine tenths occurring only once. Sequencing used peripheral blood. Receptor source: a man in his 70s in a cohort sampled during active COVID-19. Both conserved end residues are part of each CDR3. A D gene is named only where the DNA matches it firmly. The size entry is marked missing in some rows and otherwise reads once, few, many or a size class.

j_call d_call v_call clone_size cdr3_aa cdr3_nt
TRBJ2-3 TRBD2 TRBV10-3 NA CAIRETSGSSDTQYF TGTGCCATCAGGGAGACTAGCGGGAGTTCAGATACGCAGTATTTT
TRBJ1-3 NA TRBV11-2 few CAGGTNQGNTIYF TGTGCCGGAGGAACTAACCAGGGAAACACCATATATTTT
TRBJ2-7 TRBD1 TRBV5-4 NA CASSADRGSYEQYF TGTGCCAGCAGCGCTGACAGGGGTTCCTACGAGCAGTACTTC
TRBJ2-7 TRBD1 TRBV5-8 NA CASQTGGYSYEQYF TGTGCCAGCCAGACAGGGGGCTACTCCTACGAGCAGTACTTC
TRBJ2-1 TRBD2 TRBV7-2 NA CASSSPSGSPSYNEQFF TGTGCCAGCAGCTCCCCTAGCGGGAGCCCCTCCTACAATGAGCAGTTCTTC
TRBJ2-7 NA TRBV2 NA CASSEAPTRGTYEQYF TGTGCCAGCAGTGAAGCCCCCACCAGGGGAACCTACGAGCAGTACTTC
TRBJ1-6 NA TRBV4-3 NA CASSQERARPNSPLHF TGCGCCAGCAGCCAAGAGAGGGCAAGGCCCAATTCACCCCTCCACTTT
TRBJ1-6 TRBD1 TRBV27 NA CASSSGQGTNSPLHF TGTGCCAGCAGTTCCGGACAGGGGACAAATTCACCCCTCCACTTT
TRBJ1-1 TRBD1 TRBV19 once CASSEQGTEAFF TGTGCCAGTAGTGAACAGGGGACTGAAGCTTTCTTT
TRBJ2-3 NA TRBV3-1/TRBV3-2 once CASSQGEGAKGTQYF TGTGCCAGCAGCCAAGGAGAGGGAGCCAAGGGTACGCAGTATTTT
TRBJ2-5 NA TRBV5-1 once CASSLVAGPQETQYF TGCGCCAGCAGCTTGGTGGCAGGGCCACAAGAGACCCAGTACTTC
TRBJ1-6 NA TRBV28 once CASSPPNTANSPLHF TGTGCCAGCAGTCCCCCGAACACAGCTAATTCACCCCTCCACTTT
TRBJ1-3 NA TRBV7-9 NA CASSFQGNSGNTIYF TGTGCCAGCAGCTTTCAGGGGAACTCTGGAAACACCATATATTTT
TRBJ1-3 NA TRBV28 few CASSFLGQSSSSGNTIYF TGTGCCAGCAGTTTCCTCGGACAGTCCTCCAGCTCTGGAAACACCATATATTTT
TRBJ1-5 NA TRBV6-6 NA CASSRGRGGIQPQHF TGTGCCAGCAGCCGCGGTAGGGGAGGGATACAGCCCCAGCATTTT
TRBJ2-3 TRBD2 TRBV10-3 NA CAISGSGRGPTDTQYF TGTGCCATCAGTGGTAGCGGGAGGGGGCCAACAGATACGCAGTATTTT
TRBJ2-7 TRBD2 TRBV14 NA CASSLGTSGSYEQYF TGTGCCAGCAGCCTGGGGACTAGCGGTTCCTACGAGCAGTACTTC
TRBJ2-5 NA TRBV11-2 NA CASSRVTGIQETQYF TGTGCCAGCAGCCGGGTAACAGGGATACAAGAGACCCAGTACTTC
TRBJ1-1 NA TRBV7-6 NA CASSPQVQMNTEAFF TGTGCCAGCAGCCCCCAGGTCCAAATGAACACTGAAGCTTTCTTT
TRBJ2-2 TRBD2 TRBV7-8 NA CASSLKRSGVNTGELFF TGTGCCAGCAGCTTAAAGCGCAGCGGGGTAAACACCGGGGAGCTGTTTTTT
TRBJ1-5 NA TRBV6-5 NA CASTSGLNQPQHF TGTGCCAGCACCTCAGGGCTCAATCAGCCCCAGCATTTT
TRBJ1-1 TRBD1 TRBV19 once CASTKRPGTANTEAFF TGTGCCAGTACTAAACGCCCCGGGACAGCAAACACTGAAGCTTTCTTT
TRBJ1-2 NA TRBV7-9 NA CASSLRGERNGYTF TGTGCCAGCAGCTTACGTGGTGAGCGAAATGGCTACACCTTC
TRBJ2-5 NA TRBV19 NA CASSIGGSQETQYF TGTGCCAGTAGTATTGGAGGGAGCCAAGAGACCCAGTACTTC
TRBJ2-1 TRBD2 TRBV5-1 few CASSTEGGGEQFF TGCGCCAGCAGCACGGAGGGCGGGGGTGAGCAGTTCTTC
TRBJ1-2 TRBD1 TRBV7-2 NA CASSASGTGGSYGYTF TGTGCCAGCAGTGCCAGTGGGACAGGGGGCTCCTATGGCTACACCTTC
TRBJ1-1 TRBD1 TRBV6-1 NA CASREDRVNTEAFF TGTGCCAGCAGAGAAGACAGGGTGAACACTGAAGCTTTCTTT
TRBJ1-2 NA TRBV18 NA CASSPGAGPGGYTF TGTGCCAGCTCACCAGGAGCGGGGCCGGGTGGCTACACCTTC
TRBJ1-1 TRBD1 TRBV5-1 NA CASAGQGNTEAFF TGCGCCAGCGCAGGACAGGGGAACACTGAAGCTTTCTTT
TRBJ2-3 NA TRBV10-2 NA CASSADSSGTDTQYF TGCGCCAGCAGTGCGGACTCGAGTGGGACAGATACGCAGTATTTT
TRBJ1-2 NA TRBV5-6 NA CASSLEGRVGYTF TGTGCCAGCAGCTTGGAAGGGAGGGTGGGCTACACCTTC
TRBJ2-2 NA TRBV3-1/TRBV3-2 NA CASSDSSGELFF TGTGCCAGCAGCGACAGTTCCGGGGAGCTGTTTTTT
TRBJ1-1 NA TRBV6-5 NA CASTGGWNTEAFF TGTGCCAGCACGGGGGGATGGAACACTGAAGCTTTCTTT
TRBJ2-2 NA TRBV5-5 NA CASSLGLNTGELFF TGTGCCAGCAGCTTGGGACTGAACACCGGGGAGCTGTTTTTT
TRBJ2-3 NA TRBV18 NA CASSPGLGQADTQYF TGTGCCAGCTCACCGGGACTCGGGCAGGCAGATACGCAGTATTTT
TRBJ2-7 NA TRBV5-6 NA CASSSRTADTLRKQYF TGTGCCAGCAGCTCCCGGACAGCTGATACTCTACGGAAACAGTACTTC
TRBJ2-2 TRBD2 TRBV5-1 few CASSSPKAGVWNTGELFF TGCGCCAGCAGCTCACCGAAAGCGGGAGTTTGGAACACCGGGGAGCTGTTTTTT
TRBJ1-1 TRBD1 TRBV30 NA CAWSGDRAAEAFF TGTGCCTGGAGTGGTGACAGGGCGGCTGAAGCTTTCTTT
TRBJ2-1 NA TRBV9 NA CASSVVGDSYNEQFF TGTGCCAGCAGCGTAGTGGGAGATTCCTACAATGAGCAGTTCTTC
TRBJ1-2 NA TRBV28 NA CASSLGLGGRGYTF TGTGCCAGCAGTTTGGGGTTGGGGGGGAGAGGCTACACCTTC
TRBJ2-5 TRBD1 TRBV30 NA CAWMRDRGLGETQYF TGTGCCTGGATGAGAGACAGGGGCCTGGGAGAGACCCAGTACTTC
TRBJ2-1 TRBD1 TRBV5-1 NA CASSLEVQGTYNEQFF TGCGCCAGCAGCTTGGAAGTACAGGGGACCTACAATGAGCAGTTCTTC
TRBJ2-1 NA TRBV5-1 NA CASSPDRTYNEQFF TGCGCCAGCAGCCCCGACAGGACCTACAATGAGCAGTTCTTC
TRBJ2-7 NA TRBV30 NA CGAGAYEQYF TGTGGGGCGGGCGCCTACGAGCAGTACTTC
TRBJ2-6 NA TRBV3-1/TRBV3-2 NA CACNGPGKSGANVLTF TGTGCCTGTAACGGGCCAGGGAAATCTGGGGCCAACGTCCTGACTTTC
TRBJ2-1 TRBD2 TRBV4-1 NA CASSPFREATLTQRFF TGCGCCAGCAGCCCATTTCGGGAGGCGACCCTTACCCAGCGGTTCTTC
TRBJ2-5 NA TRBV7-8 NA CASSLEPGPRTQYF TGTGCCAGCAGCTTAGAACCAGGGCCAAGAACCCAGTACTTC
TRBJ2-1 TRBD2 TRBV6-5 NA CASSYSFLAGGGEQFF TGTGCCAGCAGTTACTCGTTTCTAGCGGGGGGTGGGGAGCAGTTCTTC